The 28 T cell receptor beta chains below all came from one sample that was sequenced in a study of STAT5B mutations in CD4+ large granular lymphocyte leukemia (dated by TCRdb to between 2021 and 2024). The library was generated by the immunoSEQ multiplex PCR assay. TCRdb provides this immuneACCESS table in a form limited to in-frame rearrangements. Some clones are lacking; in checked studies, under half of them reflect an unresolved V gene, and why the rest are absent is not known. This sample comprises about 38,000 clones, 75% to 85% of them detected only once. The top ten hold 0.45% to 0.55% of the sample. The sample taken for sequencing was CD4+ T cells from blood buffy coats. The receptors here all came from a human donor in good health.

J is TRBJ2-1 and V is TRBV7-2, with 13 bases fitting TRBD2. Germline trimming cut 9 bases from V and 7 bases from J; bases unmatched to any gene: 0. Germline loops: CDR1 SGHTA, CDR2 FQGNSA. The CDR3 runs 12 residues. The CDR3 DNA reads as TGTGCCAGGGGACTAGCGGGGAATGAGCAGTTCTTC. Protein: CARGLAGNEQFF.

V gene TRBV19 combines with J gene TRBJ2-5; TRBD1 matches at 7 bases. Germline CDR1 reads LNHDA; CDR2 reads SQIVND (reference sequence). The CDR3 extends over 14 amino acids. The junction had 5 bases not matched to a gene; V was cut back by 2 bases and J by 5 bases. CDR3 region: CASSILGGRETQYF. In DNA form, the CDR3 reads TGTGCCAGTAGTATATTAGGGGGCAGGGAGACCCAGTACTTC.

This clone was recorded a few times. The J gene is TRBJ2-7, the V gene TRBV19; D might be TRBD2 (5 bases). Trimming took off 2 bases at V and 7 bases at J, with 15 bases between the two ends. Germline V gene lookup returns CDR1 LNHDA and CDR2 SQIVND (reference sequence). The CDR3 contains 14 residues. The CDR3 nucleotides are TGTGCCAGTAGTATACAGGACTGGTCGGGAGAGCAGTACTTC. Amino acid sequence: CASSIQDWSGEQYF.

This clone appeared once. The rearrangement links TRBV27 to TRBJ1-5, with D perhaps TRBD1 (6 bases). CDR1 and CDR2 (germline): MNHEY, SMNVEV (reference sequence). V lost 5 bases and J 0 bases, leaving 8 bases between the germline ends. CDR3 length: 14 amino acids. CDR3 protein: CASSAQGSNQPQHF. CDR3 in DNA: TGTGCCAGCAGTGCACAGGGTAGCAATCAGCCCCAGCATTTT.

The chain links TRBV6-5 to TRBJ1-2; D is undetermined. In germline, CDR1 is MNHEY, CDR2 SVGAGI. Trimming stripped 10 bases from V and 1 base from J, with 16 bases between. This CDR3 has 14 residues. In DNA form, the CDR3 reads TGTGCCACCTTTTTGGGCGGGGATAACTATGGCTACACCTTC. Protein: CATFLGGDNYGYTF.

The gene calls are TRBV28 and TRBJ2-1; 7 bases are shared with TRBD2. The CDR3 sequence is 15 residues long. V trimming: 6 bases; J trimming: 0 bases; junction bases outside the gene matches: 5. The germline gives CDR1 MDHEN, CDR2 SYDVKM. The CDR3 protein is CASSAGLVSYNEQFF. CDR3 nucleotide sequence: TGTGCCAGCAGCGCCGGACTAGTCTCCTACAATGAGCAGTTCTTC.

A few counts support this clone. The chain links TRBV30 to TRBJ2-2; possible D gene TRBD2, 6 bases. This CDR3 region has 14 residues. Germline CDR1 reads GTSNPN; CDR2 reads SVGIG (reference sequence). Deletions cut 3 bases from V and 6 bases from J, with 14 bases between. The CDR3 here is CAWRPGLHSGELFF. CDR3 DNA sequence: TGTGCCTGGAGACCGGGACTCCACTCCGGGGAGCTGTTTTTT.

The rearrangement links TRBV5-1 to TRBJ2-7; tentative D call: TRBD2 (5 bases). Germline CDR1 reads SGHRS; CDR2 reads YFSETQ. V was clipped by 2 bases and J by 4 bases, with 10 bases between them. This CDR3 spans 13 amino acids. The CDR3 here is CASSFSSGYEQYF. For the CDR3, the DNA is TGCGCCAGCAGCTTTAGCTCGGGGTACGAGCAGTACTTC.

This chain connects TRBV7-2 to TRBJ1-5; tentative D call: TRBD1 (5 bases). V shed 3 bases and J shed 7 bases, with 16 bases lying between them. Germline assignment: CDR1 SGHTA and CDR2 FQGNSA. The CDR3 is 15 residues long. The chain's CDR3 is CASSFTGAKEQPQHF. The DNA of the CDR3 is TGTGCCAGCAGCTTCACCGGGGCCAAAGAGCAGCCCCAGCATTTT.

The chain links TRBV5-6 to TRBJ1-2; tentative D call: TRBD1 (6 bases). The CDR3 length is 15 residues. Trimming took 0 bases from V and 5 from J, leaving 14 bases between them. From germline, CDR1 is SGHDT and CDR2 YYEEEE. CDR3 protein: CASSLAGQRSYGYTF. The CDR3 bases are TGTGCCAGCAGCTTGGCCGGACAGAGATCTTATGGCTACACCTTC.

Note on this clone: The junction shows a germline mismatch at one end, possibly a read error. The genes are TRBV7-7 and TRBJ2-2, with a weak D call TRBD1 (6 bases). This CDR3 spans 13 amino acids. The germline CDR1 and CDR2 sequences are SSHAT and FNYEAQ (reference sequence). CDR3 sequence reads: CASSTGSTGELFF. CDR3 DNA sequence: TGTGCTAGCAGTACAGGGTCCACCGGGGAGCTGTTTTTT.

The chain couples TRBV7-6 to TRBJ1-3, with TRBD1 matching 8 bases. Trimming removed 5 bases from V and 0 bases from J; junction bases left unmatched: 0. Germline CDR1 SGHVS, CDR2 FNYEAQ. The CDR3 has 14 amino acids. The CDR3 coding sequence is TGTGCCAGCAGCGGGACAGGCTCTGGAAACACCATATATTTT. Its translation is CASSGTGSGNTIYF.

The sample holds a few counts of this clone. V usage is TRBV7-8 and J usage is TRBJ1-1; D is ambiguous. V was shortened by 5 bases and J by 7 bases, with 11 bases between the two germline ends. Germline V gene lookup returns CDR1 SGHVS and CDR2 FQNEAQ. CDR3 length equals 12 residues. The CDR3 region is CASSLRTDEAFF. The CDR3, as DNA: TGTGCCAGCAGCCTCAGGACGGATGAAGCTTTCTTT. Supplemented by reference TRBV7-8 and TRBJ1-1, the full variable domain reads GAGVSQSPRYKVAKRGQDVALRCDPISGHVSLFWYQQALGQGPEFLTYFQNEAQLDKSGLPSDRFFAERPEGSVSTLKIQRTQQEDSAVYLCASSLRTDEAFFGQGTRLTVV.

This clone was found once. This chain uses TRBV29-1 with TRBJ2-3; D gene uncertain. This CDR3 contains 12 residues. Germline lookup yields CDR1 SQVTM and CDR2 ANQGSEA. Trimming took off 1 base at V and 5 bases at J, with 7 bases between the two ends. The CDR3 DNA reads as TGCAGCGTTGAAGGGGCGGTAGATACGCAGTATTTT. This sequence encodes CSVEGAVDTQYF.

The rearrangement links TRBV5-1 to TRBJ2-3; 7 bases agree with TRBD2. Losses at the gene ends were 3 bases for V and 0 bases for J; bases not matched to a gene: 7. Looked up from germline, CDR1 is SGHRS and CDR2 is YFSETQ. This CDR3 has 16 amino acids. CDR3 in DNA: TGCGCCAGCAGCTGGGGGGGAACGACTAGCACAGATACGCAGTATTTT. It translates to CASSWGGTTSTDTQYF.

This clone was detected only once. The V gene is TRBV7-2, the J gene TRBJ2-1, with 9 bases fitting TRBD2. The CDR3 loop spans 15 amino acids. Germline values: CDR1 SGHTA, CDR2 FQGNSA. The junction had 7 bases not matched to a gene; V was cut back by 6 bases and J by 4 bases. This CDR3 reads CASRRGLALYNEQFF. DNA for the CDR3: TGTGCCAGCAGACGCGGACTAGCGCTTTACAATGAGCAGTTCTTC.

The V call is TRBV6-1, the J call TRBJ2-7; a weak D match, TRBD1 (5 bases). V was cut by 5 bases and J by 6 bases, with 14 bases left in between. Germline V gives CDR1 MNHNS, CDR2 SASEGT. The CDR3 is 13 residues long. The CDR3 DNA reads as TGTGCCAGCAGTAGACAGTCTGTTCGCGAGCAGTACTTC. It encodes CASSRQSVREQYF.

The chain is built from TRBV6-1 and TRBJ2-5; D unresolved. The CDR3 has 14 residues. In germline, CDR1 is MNHNS, CDR2 SASEGT. V gave up 7 bases and J gave up 2 bases, with 14 bases separating them. CDR3: CASNLLYSQETQYF. CDR3 DNA sequence: TGTGCCAGCAATTTACTTTATTCACAAGAGACCCAGTACTTC.

This clone was counted a few times. The chain employs TRBV28 and TRBJ1-1, with unresolved D. Germline V gives CDR1 MDHEN, CDR2 SYDVKM. This CDR3 contains 15 residues. V lost 2 bases and J lost 1, with 11 bases in between. The CDR3 loop reads CASSLVSNRNTEAFF. The CDR3 DNA is TGTGCCAGCAGTTTAGTTAGTAACAGGAACACTGAAGCTTTCTTT.

This clone was picked up a small number of times. The chain combines TRBV7-9 with TRBJ1-1; no definite D call. Between the trimmed V and J ends, which lost 0 bases and 1 base, there was a span of 3 bases. This CDR3 comprises 13 residues. Looked up from germline, CDR1 is SEHNR and CDR2 is FQNEAQ (reference sequence). CDR3 coding DNA: TGTGCCAGCAGCTTAGCCGAGAACACTGAAGCTTTCTTT. This sequence encodes CASSLAENTEAFF.

The chain uses TRBV19 and TRBJ2-7; 9 nucleotides line up with TRBD1. V was clipped by 8 bases and J by 3 bases; unmatched bases: 14. Per the germline V gene, CDR1 is LNHDA and CDR2 is SQIVND (reference sequence). This CDR3 comprises 16 residues. The CDR3 protein is CASRSGTGTILYEQYF. The CDR3 DNA is TGTGCCAGTCGGTCCGGGACAGGGACTATCCTCTACGAGCAGTACTTC.

The chain carries TRBV27 and TRBJ2-3; weak D call: TRBD2 (6 bases). Trimming shortened V by 3 bases and J by 2 bases, and 15 bases separated the two germline ends. The V gene's germline CDR1 is MNHEY and CDR2 SMNVEV (reference sequence). This CDR3 contains 16 residues. CDR3 sequence reads: CASSLEREIFTDTQYF. DNA for the CDR3: TGTGCCAGCAGTTTGGAACGGGAGATTTTCACAGATACGCAGTATTTT.

In its sample, this clone was seen a few times. The CDR3 is CASSLFEGGELFF. The CDR3 bases are TGTGCCAGCAGCTTGTTTGAGGGCGGGGAGCTGTTTTTT. V gene TRBV5-5 combines with J gene TRBJ2-2, with D perhaps TRBD2 (5 bases). CDR1 and CDR2 (germline): SGHKS, YYEKEE (reference sequence). The CDR3 has 13 residues. Trimming removed 1 base at V and 7 bases at J, with 8 bases between.

This clone has just a few counts. V is TRBV18 and J is TRBJ2-1, with D maybe TRBD1 (6 bases). Trimming left V 3 bases short and J 3 bases short, with 9 bases between. The V gene's germline CDR1 is KGHSH and CDR2 LQKENI. There are 14 residues in the CDR3. The CDR3 region has the DNA TGTGCCAGCTCACCCGGACAGTACTACAATGAGCAGTTCTTC. It is translated as CASSPGQYYNEQFF. Using reference TRBV18 and TRBJ2-1 for the parts outside the CDR3, the full variable domain is NAGVMQNPRHLVRRRGQEARLRCSPMKGHSHVYWYRQLPEEGLKFMVYLQKENIIDESGMPKERFSAEFPKEGPSILRIQQVVRGDSAAYFCASSPGQYYNEQFFGPGTRLTVL.

V is TRBV5-1 and J is TRBJ2-7; tentatively, D is TRBD1 (5 bases). CDR3 length equals 15 residues. The V end was cut by 3 bases, the J end by 6 bases, with 19 bases between. Germline CDR1 reads SGHRS; CDR2 reads YFSETQ. For the CDR3, the DNA is TGCGCCAGCAGCTCGGAAGGGGTTCCTTTGGCCGAGCAGTACTTC. Translation: CASSSEGVPLAEQYF.

This chain uses TRBV9 with TRBJ2-7; 7 bases line up with TRBD1. Germline V gives CDR1 SGDLS, CDR2 YYNGEE. CDR3 length equals 15 residues. V shed 3 bases and J 8 bases; nucleotides not matched to a gene: 14. CDR3 loop: CASSGRTGRPVQQYF. The CDR3, as DNA: TGTGCCAGCAGCGGTCGGACAGGCCGCCCGGTTCAGCAGTACTTC.

In this sample, this clone turned up once. The chain recombines TRBV29-1 with TRBJ2-3; 7 nucleotides match TRBD1. The length of the CDR3 is 17 residues. Germline V gives CDR1 SQVTM, CDR2 ANQGSEA. The V gene end was trimmed by 1 base and the J gene end by 4 bases; junction bases not matched to a gene: 14. This chain's CDR3 is CSVEGIGGFGVADTQYF. The DNA for the CDR3 is TGCAGCGTTGAAGGGATAGGGGGCTTCGGGGTGGCAGATACGCAGTATTTT.

This clone was seen just once. CDR3 in amino acids: CATTTGETGELFF. CDR3 coding DNA: TGTGCCACGACGACAGGGGAGACCGGGGAGCTGTTTTTT. This rearrangement joins TRBV10-3 to TRBJ2-2; 8 bases match TRBD1. V was clipped by 10 bases and J by 5 bases; unmatched bases: 6. Germline assignment: CDR1 ENHRY and CDR2 SYGVKD. The CDR3 has 13 residues.